These 25 T cell receptor beta chains were sequenced from one sample in a study of T-cell memory formation after mild COVID-19. TCRdb redid the calling of the 5' RACE reads with MiXCR, one entry per CDR3 protein. This table has 350,000 to 450,000 distinct CDR3 sequences, around 28% appearing once. Sequenced sample: PBMCs or a T cell subset sorted from them (not recorded which). The source of these receptors is an adult woman who had mild COVID-19 (a few samples of this study predate the infection). Cell type and time point are not known.

This clonotype was detected a few times. The CDR3 loop reads CASSSYSDPYEQYF. The CDR3 DNA sequence: TGTGCCAGCAGCTCATATAGCGACCCTTACGAGCAGTACTTC. This chain links TRBV7-2 with TRBJ2-7; tentative D call: TRBD2 (5 bases). The CDR3 is 14 amino acids. Germline V CDR1 and CDR2: SGHTA, FQGNSA. V lost 4 bases and J 4 bases, leaving 14 bases between the germline ends.

Only a few counts were recorded for this clonotype. The V and J genes are TRBV6-2 or TRBV6-3 and TRBJ2-1, with TRBD2 matching 11 bases. There are 17 residues in the CDR3. Germline V gene sequence: CDR1 MNHEY, CDR2 SVGEGT. V shed 6 bases and J 6 bases; nucleotides not matched to a gene: 13. The CDR3 region is CASRPRPFSGRGNEQFF. The CDR3 bases are TGTGCCAGCAGACCTCGACCTTTTAGCGGGAGGGGCAATGAGCAGTTCTTC.

This clonotype was seen a handful of times. The chain employs TRBV19 and TRBJ1-4; tentatively, D is TRBD1 (6 bases). This CDR3 has 13 residues. Germline V CDR1 and CDR2: LNHDA, SQIVND (reference sequence). V lost 7 bases to trimming and J lost 8 bases, with 14 bases between them. CDR3 sequence: CASTDRAYEKLFF. Written as DNA, the CDR3 is TGTGCCAGTACGGACAGAGCTTACGAAAAACTGTTTTTT. The variable domain in full, completed from reference TRBV19 and TRBJ1-4, reads DGGITQSPKYLFRKEGQNVTLSCEQNLNHDAMYWYRQDPGQGLRLIYYSQIVNDFQKGDIAEGYSVSREKKESFPLTVTSAQKNPTAFYLCASTDRAYEKLFFGSGTQLSVL.

The table lists this clonotype with a few counts. The chain has TRBV12-5 and TRBJ2-1; 7 bases agree with TRBD2. Per the germline V gene, CDR1 is LGHNT and CDR2 is FRNRAP. This CDR3 is built from 15 residues. J gave up 7 bases and V 5 bases, and 11 bases lay outside the gene matches. CDR3 amino acids: CASGLTPSGKNEQFF. CDR3 in DNA: TGTGCTAGTGGTCTAACCCCGAGCGGGAAGAATGAGCAGTTCTTC. Variable domain in full (rest from reference TRBV12-5 and TRBJ2-1): DARVTQTPRHKVTEMGQEVTMRCQPILGHNTVFWYRQTMMQGLELLAYFRNRAPLDDSGMPKDRFSAEMPDATLATLKIQPSEPRDSAVYFCASGLTPSGKNEQFFGPGTRLTVL.

Only a few counts were recorded for this clonotype. V usage is TRBV7-9 and J usage is TRBJ2-7; D possibly corresponds to TRBD1 (6 bases). Per germline, CDR1 SEHNR and CDR2 FQNEAQ (reference sequence). The CDR3 has 13 residues. V lost 0 bases and J lost 11, with 14 bases in between. This CDR3 reads CASSLAGQIAKYF. Here the CDR3 DNA reads TGTGCCAGCAGCTTAGCCGGACAGATTGCGAAGTACTTC.

The rearrangement joins TRBV9 to TRBJ2-3, with TRBD2 identical over 7 bases. CDR3 length: 13 residues. Germline-derived CDR1 and CDR2 are SGDLS and YYNGEE. With V trimmed by 5 bases and J by 5 bases, 5 bases remained unmatched. CDR3 sequence: CASRGGVGDTQYF. The CDR3 coding sequence is TGTGCCAGCAGGGGGGGGGTCGGAGATACGCAGTATTTT.

The genes are TRBV7-2 and TRBJ2-1, with a tentative D call TRBD1 (5 bases). Germline assignment: CDR1 SGHTA and CDR2 FQGNSA. The length of the CDR3 is 14 residues. Trimming stripped 5 bases from V and 4 bases from J, with 12 bases between. CDR3 in DNA: TGTGCCAGCAGCCGAGAGCAGGGTTACAATGAGCAGTTCTTC. Encoded protein: CASSREQGYNEQFF.

The gene calls are TRBV20-1 and TRBJ2-7, with 9 positions matching TRBD1. Trimming removed 1 base from V and 3 bases from J; junction bases left unmatched: 10. This CDR3 is 16 amino acids long. Germline-derived CDR1 and CDR2 are DFQATT and SNEGSKA (reference sequence). The CDR3 sequence is CSARAEVPGQGYEQYF. The CDR3 coding sequence is TGCAGTGCTAGAGCGGAAGTTCCGGGACAGGGCTACGAGCAGTACTTC.

This chain joins TRBV10-3 and TRBJ2-7; 10 nucleotides agree with TRBD2. This CDR3 spans 18 amino acids. CDR1 is ENHRY, CDR2 SYGVKD, per germline. V dropped 3 bases and J dropped 1; count of bases not matched to a gene: 12. The CDR3 protein is CAISETGSGRGLSYEQYF. The CDR3 bases are TGTGCCATCAGTGAAACGGGGAGCGGGAGGGGACTTTCCTACGAGCAGTACTTC.

The chain couples TRBV24-1 to TRBJ2-2, with 9 nucleotides matching TRBD2. Germline CDR1 KGHDR, CDR2 SFDVKD. The trim removed 4 bases at V and 4 bases at J, leaving 6 bases unmatched. CDR3 size: 16 residues. This chain's CDR3 is CATSEPREGPTGELFF. The CDR3 region has the DNA TGTGCCACCAGTGAACCGCGGGAGGGCCCCACCGGGGAGCTGTTTTTT.

This clonotype was seen a few times. The V call is TRBV6-2 or TRBV6-3, the J call TRBJ1-5; TRBD1 matches at 11 bases. Germline trimming cut 6 bases from V and 0 bases from J; bases unmatched to any gene: 10. Germline V gives CDR1 MNHEY, CDR2 SVGEGT. The CDR3 totals 18 residues. The CDR3 reads CASRSGTGGTYSNQPQHF. The CDR3 nucleotides are TGTGCCAGCAGATCCGGGACAGGGGGGACTTATAGCAATCAGCCCCAGCATTTT.

This chain connects TRBV5-4 to TRBJ2-2; D assignment may be TRBD1 or TRBD2 (6 bases each). V lost 2 bases and J 7 bases, leaving 12 bases between the germline ends. Germline V gene data show CDR1 as SGHNT and CDR2 as YYREEE (reference sequence). The CDR3 has 14 residues. The CDR3, as DNA: TGTGCCAGCAGCTTTCCGGGGGCCGGCGGGGAGCTGTTTTTT. Its protein is CASSFPGAGGELFF.

This chain links TRBV5-5 with TRBJ1-1, with unresolved D. Germline V gene data show CDR1 as SGHKS and CDR2 as YYEKEE (reference sequence). Trimming removed 2 bases from V and 2 bases from J, with 16 bases in between. The CDR3 loop spans 16 amino acids. As DNA, the CDR3 is TGTGCCAGCAGCTTCAAGGATAAAGCGGAAAACACTGAAGCTTTCTTT. As protein: CASSFKDKAENTEAFF. The whole variable domain, remainder taken from reference TRBV5-5 and TRBJ1-1, is DAGVTQSPTHLIKTRGQQVTLRCSPISGHKSVSWYQQVLGQGPQFIFQYYEKEERGRGNFPDRFSARQFPNYSSELNVNALLLGDSALYLCASSFKDKAENTEAFFGQGTRLTVV.

The rearrangement links TRBV24-1 to TRBJ2-1, with D possibly called TRBD1 or TRBD2 (5 bases each). This CDR3 has 12 amino acids. Germline CDR1 is KGHDR and CDR2 is SFDVKD. V gave up 11 bases and J gave up 5 bases, with 12 bases separating them. The CDR3 bases are TGTGCCATTGCAGGGACCCACAATGAGCAGTTCTTC. It specifies CAIAGTHNEQFF.

The V and J genes are TRBV9 and TRBJ2-1; 7 positions agree with TRBD1. This CDR3 comprises 14 residues. The V and J ends lost 3 bases and 4 bases, in that order; junction bases with no gene match: 4. The V gene's germline CDR1 is SGDLS and CDR2 YYNGEE. This CDR3 is CASSAGTEYNEQFF. The DNA for the CDR3 is TGTGCCAGCAGCGCAGGGACAGAATACAATGAGCAGTTCTTC.

The CDR3 nucleotides are TGTGCCAGCAGCCAAAGGGGAGGGGGCAACTATGGCTACACCTTC. Translation: CASSQRGGGNYGYTF. The chain uses TRBV3-1 and TRBJ1-2; 7 bases are a match to TRBD1. This CDR3 region has 15 residues. V was clipped by 2 bases and J by 2 bases; unmatched bases: 5. The germline V gene has CDR1 LGHDT and CDR2 YNNKEL (reference sequence). The entire variable domain, with the rest obtained from reference TRBV3-1 and TRBJ1-2, is as follows: DTAVSQTPKYLVTQMGNDKSIKCEQNLGHDTMYWYKQDSKKFLKIMFSYNNKELIINETVPNRFSPKSPDKAHLNLHINSLELGDSAVYFCASSQRGGGNYGYTFGSGTRLTVV.

This clonotype was recorded a few times. This CDR3 reads CASSLGLSNQPQHF. CDR3 nucleotides: TGTGCCAGCAGCTTGGGACTTAGCAATCAGCCCCAGCATTTT. V is TRBV5-6 and J is TRBJ1-5; D gene ambiguous. Germline CDR1 is SGHDT and CDR2 is YYEEEE. The CDR3 consists of 14 residues. Trimming stripped 0 bases from V and 0 bases from J, with 4 bases between. Filled out from reference TRBV5-6 and TRBJ1-5, the complete variable domain reads DAGVTQSPTHLIKTRGQQVTLRCSPKSGHDTVSWYQQALGQGPQFIFQYYEEEERQRGNFPDRFSGHQFPNYSSELNVNALLLGDSALYLCASSLGLSNQPQHFGDGTRLSIL.

This clonotype turned up a few times. This chain links TRBV7-8 with TRBJ2-2; D is perhaps TRBD1 (5 bases). The CDR3 length is 15 residues. Germline V gives CDR1 SGHVS, CDR2 FQNEAQ. The germline V and J ends were trimmed by 11 bases and 5 bases, with 21 bases remaining between them. In DNA form, the CDR3 reads TGTGCCTCTAAAGGGGCCTCTTTAGGAACCGGGGAGCTGTTTTTT. It specifies CASKGASLGTGELFF.

This clonotype was seen a few times. The J gene is TRBJ2-7, the V gene TRBV6-5; a possible D gene is TRBD2 (5 bases). V lost 2 bases, J lost 7 bases, and 12 bases lay in between. The CDR3 length is 13 residues. The germline V gene encodes CDR1 MNHEY and CDR2 SVGAGI. CDR3 sequence (DNA): TGTGCCAGCAGTTACCCCCCTTCGGGGGAGCAGTACTTC. This translates into CASSYPPSGEQYF.

This clonotype has more than one count but fewer than ten. The CDR3: CASSFLQGGTEAFF. The CDR3 nucleotides are TGTGCCAGCAGCTTTTTACAGGGGGGCACTGAAGCTTTCTTT. The rearrangement joins TRBV5-8 to TRBJ1-1, with TRBD1 identical over 8 bases. The CDR3 runs 14 residues. With 2 bases clipped from V and 4 bases from J, the junction kept 4 bases outside the gene matches. Looked up from germline, CDR1 is SGHTS and CDR2 is YDEGEE.

The chain is built from TRBV9 and TRBJ2-4; D might be TRBD1 (6 bases). Germline V CDR1 and CDR2: SGDLS, YYNGEE. Trimming took 4 bases from V and 4 from J, leaving 15 bases between them. This CDR3 contains 15 residues. The CDR3 nucleotides read TGTGCCAGCAGCCCAAACAGGGAAGGTAAAAACATTCAGTACTTC. Encoded protein: CASSPNREGKNIQYF. Full variable domain (rest looked up from reference TRBV9 and TRBJ2-4): DSGVTQTPKHLITATGQRVTLRCSPRSGDLSVYWYQQSLDQGLQFLIQYYNGEERAKGNILERFSAQQFPDLHSELNLSSLELGDSALYFCASSPNREGKNIQYFGAGTRLSVL.

The chain uses TRBV6-5 and TRBJ1-6, with D tentatively TRBD1 (6 bases). Germline CDR1 MNHEY, CDR2 SVGAGI. V lost 4 bases and J 0 bases, leaving 10 bases between the germline ends. The CDR3 has 16 residues. CDR3 sequence: CASSFQGSSYNSPLHF. CDR3 bases: TGTGCCAGCAGTTTCCAGGGGAGCTCCTATAATTCACCCCTCCACTTT.

The chain joins TRBV6-5 to TRBJ1-6; D gene ambiguous. Trimming took off 5 bases at V and 7 bases at J, with 15 bases between the two ends. The CDR3 covers 15 residues. Germline loops: CDR1 MNHEY, CDR2 SVGAGI. For the CDR3, the DNA is TGTGCCAGCAGTCTCCACTTTAAATCCAATTCACCCCTCCACTTT. Its translation is CASSLHFKSNSPLHF.

V and J are TRBV24-1 and TRBJ2-5; possible D gene TRBD2, 7 bases. The CDR3 runs 13 residues. The V end was cut by 10 bases, the J end by 4 bases, with 15 bases between. In germline, CDR1 is KGHDR, CDR2 SFDVKD. The CDR3 reads CATGGGALETQYF. Written as DNA, the CDR3 is TGTGCCACGGGGGGGGGGGCTCTAGAGACCCAGTACTTC.

This clonotype came up a few times. The chain joins TRBV30 to TRBJ1-1; D is ambiguous. The CDR3 is 12 residues long. V was cut by 2 bases and J by 9 bases, with 13 bases left in between. The germline gives CDR1 GTSNPN, CDR2 SVGIG (reference sequence). The CDR3 here is CAWSREATKAFF. CDR3 nucleotides: TGTGCCTGGAGTAGAGAGGCGACTAAAGCTTTCTTT.